A selection of T cell receptor beta chains follows, all from one sample in a study of blood T cell repertoires in COVID-19. The table came from immunoSEQ multiplex PCR; TCRdb's copy has only in-frame clones and leaves some out. Counted here are about 280,000 clones, approximately 83% occurring once; the ten biggest clones make up around 2.1%. The sample taken for sequencing was peripheral blood. Receptors were obtained from a woman aged 25 to 39 who had recovered from COVID-19. The CDR3 runs from the conserved cysteine through the conserved F or W. The order of the fields is V gene, clone size, J gene, D gene, CDR3 DNA, CDR3 protein. D genes are given only for firm matches. Size is stated for part of the rows, as once, few or many counts, or as a class when the clone is expanded.

>TRBV10-3|once|TRBJ2-1|TRBD1
TGTGCCATCAGGGACAGGGGGCCGAATGAGCAGTTCTTC
CAIRDRGPNEQFF
>TRBV19|.|TRBJ1-1|TRBD1
TGTGCCAGTAGTATTTCGGAGGGACAGGGTAGCACTGAAGCTTTCTTT
CASSISEGQGSTEAFF
>TRBV28|.|TRBJ1-1|.
TGTGCCAGCAGCACTACGGTACCTCAAGCTTTCTTT
CASSTTVPQAFF
>TRBV7-2|.|TRBJ2-5|.
TGTGCCAGCAGCCCTCCCGGAGTGGGAGCGGGACAACCCCAGTACTTC
CASSPPGVGAGQPQYF
>TRBV5-8|.|TRBJ1-3|TRBD1
TGTGCCAGCAGGTTGGACAGGGGCGCTGGAAACACCATATATTTT
CASRLDRGAGNTIYF
>TRBV10-2|.|TRBJ1-6|.
TGCGCCAGCAGAGATGCGACAGTCTATAATTCACCCCTCCACTTT
CASRDATVYNSPLHF
>TRBV7-9|.|TRBJ2-1|.
TGTGCCAGCAGCTTAGGAGGGGGGGATGAGCAGTTCTTC
CASSLGGGDEQFF
>TRBV5-5|.|TRBJ1-1|TRBD1
TGTGCCAGCAGCTCATACCCGGAGGACAGGGGGGGAACTGAAGCTTTCTTT
CASSSYPEDRGGTEAFF
>TRBV12-3/TRBV12-4|.|TRBJ2-3|TRBD2
TGTGCCAGCAATCCGGGAGGAGATACGCAGTATTTT
CASNPGGDTQYF
>TRBV6-1|.|TRBJ1-4|TRBD1
TGTGCCAGCAGTGAAGGGACAGGGGGCGGGAATGAAAAACTGTTTTTT
CASSEGTGGGNEKLFF
>TRBV12-3/TRBV12-4|.|TRBJ1-1|.
TGTGCCAGCACCCGGCAGGGCCAGGTAGAAGCTTTCTTT
CASTRQGQVEAFF
>TRBV7-2|few|TRBJ2-1|.
TGTGCCAGCAGCTTGAGGCGGGACTTTTACAATGAGCAGTTCTTC
CASSLRRDFYNEQFF
>TRBV6-2/TRBV6-3|.|TRBJ2-3|TRBD2
TGTGCCAGCAGTTACCCCGTGCCCCTCGCGGGAGGAACTAGCACAGATACGCAGTATTTT
CASSYPVPLAGGTSTDTQYF
>TRBV4-1|once|TRBJ2-7|.
TGCGCCAGCAGCCAAGGTTCCGTGGGGATCGGGACATATAGCTACGAGCAGTACTTC
CASSQGSVGIGTYSYEQYF
>TRBV2|.|TRBJ2-7|TRBD1
TGTGCCAGCAGTGAAGCCGGGACAGGGGGCGAGCAGTACTTC
CASSEAGTGGEQYF
>TRBV3-1/TRBV3-2|.|TRBJ2-7|TRBD2
TGTGCCAGCAGCCAACTCGGACTAGCGGGACGCGAGCAGTACTTC
CASSQLGLAGREQYF
>TRBV5-4|.|TRBJ2-7|TRBD1
TGTGCCAGCAGCTTGGAGGACAGGCCATCCTACGAGCAGTACTTC
CASSLEDRPSYEQYF
>TRBV2|.|TRBJ1-2|TRBD1
TGTGCCAGCAGTGAAGTTCAGGGGGCCCCCTATGGCTACACCTTC
CASSEVQGAPYGYTF
>TRBV3-1/TRBV3-2|.|TRBJ1-2|TRBD1
TGTGCCAGCAGCCAAGACAGGGGGATGGGCCTTGGCTACACCTTC
CASSQDRGMGLGYTF
>TRBV6-5|.|TRBJ1-2|TRBD1
TGTGCCAGCAGTTTCCAGGGGGCAGCGAACTATGGCTACACCTTC
CASSFQGAANYGYTF
>TRBV2|.|TRBJ1-5|.
TGTGCCAGCAGTGGAGGAGGAAACCAGCCCCAGCATTTT
CASSGGGNQPQHF
>TRBV7-9|.|TRBJ2-3|TRBD2
TGTGCCAGCTCCACCCGGGCGGGAGCCACAGATACGCAGTATTTT
CASSTRAGATDTQYF
>TRBV28|.|TRBJ2-7|.
TGTGCCAGCAGTCCCCCAGGGTCAACCTACGAGCAGTACTTC
CASSPPGSTYEQYF
>TRBV13|.|TRBJ2-7|.
TGTGCCAGCAGTCGCGGGACAGAATTATACTACGAGCAGTACTTC
CASSRGTELYYEQYF
>TRBV5-1|.|TRBJ2-7|.
TGCGCCAGCAGCTTGGCACAGGGAAGGGACGAGCAGTACTTC
CASSLAQGRDEQYF
>TRBV6-1|.|TRBJ1-2|.
TGTGCCAGCAGTGAAGCGGAGGCAGGCCACCTGGGCTACACCTTC
CASSEAEAGHLGYTF
>TRBV19|.|TRBJ2-1|.
TGTGCCAGTAGTCAGGGGCCCTACAATGAGCAGTTCTTC
CASSQGPYNEQFF
>TRBV19|.|TRBJ2-3|.
TGTGCCAGCCACTCTGTGGCGGGGCCTGGAGATACGCAGTATTTT
CASHSVAGPGDTQYF
>TRBV24-1|.|TRBJ1-1|.
TGTGCCACCAGTGACTCGGGGGGCACTGAAGCTTTCTTT
CATSDSGGTEAFF
>TRBV18|once|TRBJ1-2|.
TGTGCCAGCTCACCTGCGCCGGTCTATGGCTACACCTTC
CASSPAPVYGYTF
>TRBV6-4|.|TRBJ1-2|.
TGTGCCAGCAGTGTAACCGCGTTTAGCTATGGCTACACCTTC
CASSVTAFSYGYTF
>TRBV7-9|.|TRBJ1-1|TRBD1
TGTGCCAGCAGCATAAACCCGGGACAGGGGGCGAGGAGCACTGAAGCTTTCTTT
CASSINPGQGARSTEAFF
>TRBV28|once|TRBJ1-5|.
TGTGCCAGCTTACTCTCCGGGACACTTAGCAATCAGCCCCAGCATTTT
CASLLSGTLSNQPQHF
>TRBV6-5|few|TRBJ1-4|.
TGTGCCAGCAGTTCGGGCAGGGTGTATGAAAAACTGTTTTTT
CASSSGRVYEKLFF
>TRBV7-2|.|TRBJ2-3|.
TGTGCCAGCAGCTTAGCGCTCGGTAGCAGCGCGCAGTATTTT
CASSLALGSSAQYF
>TRBV7-9|.|TRBJ2-2|.
TGTGCCAGCAGCTTACCAGCGAACACCGGGGAGCTGTTTTTT
CASSLPANTGELFF
>TRBV29-1|.|TRBJ2-3|.
TGCAGCGTCACATCCACAGATACGCAGTATTTT
CSVTSTDTQYF
>TRBV7-2|.|TRBJ1-1|TRBD1
TGTGCCAGCAGCTTAGCCGGGACAGGGGGCACTGAAGCTTTCTTT
CASSLAGTGGTEAFF
>TRBV28|.|TRBJ1-2|TRBD1
TGTGCCAGCAGTACCGGGACAGCGTTTGGCTACACCTTC
CASSTGTAFGYTF
>TRBV3-1/TRBV3-2|.|TRBJ1-3|TRBD1
TGTGCCAGCAGCCAGGCGGGACAGGGGAGGTTACGAAACACCATATATTTT
CASSQAGQGRLRNTIYF
>TRBV6-4|.|TRBJ2-1|TRBD2
TGTGCCACGAAGGTGGGACTAGAAGAGTTCTTC
CATKVGLEEFF
>TRBV5-1|few|TRBJ1-4|.
TGCGCCAGCAGCCCCGCCGAGGGGGCTAATGAAAAACTGTTTTTT
CASSPAEGANEKLFF
>TRBV3-1/TRBV3-2|.|TRBJ1-6|.
TGTGCCAGCAGTCCACCCGACATGTATAATTCACCCCTCCACTTT
CASSPPDMYNSPLHF
>TRBV2|.|TRBJ1-1|TRBD1
TGTGCCAGCAGTGGACAGGGGCCGAACACTGAAGCTTTCTTT
CASSGQGPNTEAFF
>TRBV4-2|.|TRBJ1-5|.
TGTGCCAGCAGCCCAGGGGTTAATCAGCCCCAGCATTTT
CASSPGVNQPQHF
>TRBV3-1/TRBV3-2|few|TRBJ2-7|.
TGTGCCAGCAGCGCGTATGCCGAACCGGACGAGCAGTACTTC
CASSAYAEPDEQYF
>TRBV5-1|.|TRBJ1-1|.
TGCGCCAGCAGCTTGGCCGGGTTACGTGCAGGGGCGGGTGAAGCTTTCTTT
CASSLAGLRAGAGEAFF
>TRBV10-2|.|TRBJ2-6|.
TGCGCCAGCTCGGCCGGGGTGGATGGGGCCAACGTCCTGACTTTC
CASSAGVDGANVLTF